The 21 T cell receptor beta chains below were found in one sample sequenced in a study of T cell changes during pregnancy in multiple sclerosis (dated by TCRdb to about 2019). Receptor libraries were prepared by the immunoSEQ multiplex PCR assay. This is the immuneACCESS table as TCRdb keeps it, with only in-frame sequences that have V and J called. A part of the clones is gone; compared with another copy, unresolved V genes explain less than half, and the rest is unexplained. The sample table lists 45,000 to 55,000 clones, around 92% of them with a count of one. 0.91% of the sample goes to the ten largest clones. The sequenced sample was CD4+ T cells from peripheral blood mononuclear cells, obtained in the second trimester of pregnancy. The receptors here all came from a female donor in good health, enrolled as a control in a pregnancy study.

The rearrangement links TRBV4-1 to TRBJ2-6, with 7 bases that match TRBD1. The CDR3 extends over 16 amino acids. V gave up 1 base and J gave up 4 bases; unmatched junction bases: 4. Germline CDR1 reads MGHRA; CDR2 reads YSYEKL. The CDR3 DNA sequence: TGCGCCAGCAGCCAAGGGCAGGGGGAAGGGGCCAACGTCCTGACTTTC. Its translation is CASSQGQGEGANVLTF.

This sequence joins TRBV18 and TRBJ2-6, with D perhaps TRBD1 (5 bases). The CDR3 contains 15 residues. Trimming took off 3 bases at V and 0 bases at J, with 6 bases between the two ends. Germline V gene sequence: CDR1 KGHSH, CDR2 LQKENI. The DNA of the CDR3 is TGTGCCAGCTCACCGCAGGGCTCTGGGGCCAACGTCCTGACTTTC. Its protein is CASSPQGSGANVLTF. Supplemented by reference TRBV18 and TRBJ2-6, the full variable domain reads NAGVMQNPRHLVRRRGQEARLRCSPMKGHSHVYWYRQLPEEGLKFMVYLQKENIIDESGMPKERFSAEFPKEGPSILRIQQVVRGDSAAYFCASSPQGSGANVLTFGAGSRLTVL.

The rearrangement links TRBV5-1 to TRBJ2-7; tentatively, D is TRBD1 (6 bases). With 2 bases removed from V and 1 base from J, the gap between germline ends came to 10 bases. This CDR3 is built from 14 residues. CDR1 is SGHRS, CDR2 YFSETQ, per germline. The CDR3 DNA reads as TGCGCCAGCAGCTTCGGACAGTTTTCCTACGAGCAGTACTTC. Translation gives CASSFGQFSYEQYF.

CDR3: CASSLSVAGVYEQYF. CDR3 coding DNA: TGTGCCAGCAGTTTATCTGTAGCGGGAGTTTACGAGCAGTACTTC. V and J are TRBV27 and TRBJ2-7; 9 bases align to TRBD2. CDR1 and CDR2 from the germline V gene are MNHEY and SMNVEV (reference sequence). V shed 0 bases, J shed 4 bases, and the junction held 4 bases outside the gene matches. This CDR3 contains 15 residues.

The rearrangement links TRBV28 to TRBJ2-3; tentatively, D is TRBD1 (6 bases). The V end lost 3 bases, the J end lost 4 bases, and 11 bases lay between the germline ends. The CDR3 spans 14 residues. Per germline, CDR1 MDHEN and CDR2 SYDVKM. CDR3 sequence: CASSLSDRPDTQYF. The DNA for the CDR3 is TGTGCCAGCAGTTTGTCCGACAGGCCAGATACGCAGTATTTT.

The chain couples TRBV7-9 to TRBJ2-3, with 8 bases lining up with TRBD2. This CDR3 spans 14 amino acids. V lost 3 bases, J lost 3 bases, and 2 bases stayed unmatched. Per the germline V gene, CDR1 is SEHNR and CDR2 is FQNEAQ (reference sequence). This CDR3 reads CASSLAGGTDTQYF. The CDR3, as DNA: TGTGCCAGCAGCTTGGCGGGGGGTACAGATACGCAGTATTTT.

The V and J genes are TRBV29-1 and TRBJ1-1; 7 bases align to TRBD1. Unmatched junction bases numbered 9, after V lost 6 bases and J lost 5 bases. This CDR3 contains 13 residues. Germline V lookup: CDR1 SQVTM, CDR2 ANQGSEA. The CDR3 bases are TGCAGCGTCGCGGACAGGTTAAATACTGAAGCTTTCTTT. As protein: CSVADRLNTEAFF.

The rearrangement links TRBV23-1 to TRBJ1-5; 7 nucleotides match TRBD1. TRBV23-1 is classed as an ORF, of uncertain function. This CDR3 comprises 15 residues. Unmatched junction bases numbered 7, after V lost 4 bases and J lost 4 bases. The DNA of the CDR3 is TGCGCCAGCAGTCCCTCAGACAGGGAAAATCAGCCCCAGCATTTT. This translates into CASSPSDRENQPQHF.

The chain recombines TRBV5-1 with TRBJ2-2; D is uncertain. Germline CDR1 reads SGHRS; CDR2 reads YFSETQ. The ends were cut back, 0 bases at V and 1 base at J, with 7 bases in the middle. CDR3 length equals 15 residues. CDR3 sequence (DNA): TGCGCCAGCAGCTTGGACACAAGGAACACCGGGGAGCTGTTTTTT. Its protein is CASSLDTRNTGELFF.

This clone has only a few counts. This sequence joins TRBV18 and TRBJ1-5; TRBD1 matches at 9 bases. This CDR3 comprises 14 residues. The germline CDR1 and CDR2 sequences are KGHSH and LQKENI. The V gene end was trimmed by 4 bases and the J gene end by 9 bases; junction bases not matched to a gene: 7. The CDR3 bases are TGTGCCAGCTCACGGACAGGGGAGAGAGCGCCCCAGCATTTT. It codes for CASSRTGERAPQHF.

This clone was recorded once. The chain employs TRBV9 and TRBJ1-2, with D tentatively TRBD1 (6 bases). The V and J ends lost 3 bases and 6 bases respectively, with 18 bases between them. The CDR3 runs 15 residues. Germline CDR1 SGDLS, CDR2 YYNGEE. For the CDR3, the DNA is TGTGCCAGCAGCGGACGATGGGGGGGCTGGCATGGCTACACCTTC. This codes for CASSGRWGGWHGYTF.

This sequence joins TRBV25-1 and TRBJ1-5; D is possibly TRBD1 (5 bases). V was pared by 2 bases and J by 7 bases, with 9 bases between. Germline V gene lookup returns CDR1 MGHDK and CDR2 SYGVNS. The CDR3 runs to 13 residues. The CDR3 DNA reads TGTGCCAGCAGTGAAAGGGGTAGCCAGCCCCAGCATTTT. It codes for CASSERGSQPQHF.

The V call is TRBV18, the J call TRBJ2-5; 11 bases line up with TRBD2. Looked up from germline, CDR1 is KGHSH and CDR2 is LQKENI. The CDR3 runs to 17 residues. V dropped 0 bases and J dropped 1; count of bases not matched to a gene: 4. The CDR3, as DNA: TGTGCCAGCTCACCACCCCCCACTAGCGGGAGCCAAGAGACCCAGTACTTC. Translated, it gives CASSPPPTSGSQETQYF.

The V gene is TRBV6-4, the J gene TRBJ2-2, with D perhaps matching TRBD2 (6 bases). The CDR3 length is 13 residues. The germline V gene encodes CDR1 MRHNA and CDR2 SNTAGT. V was shortened by 10 bases and J by 0 bases, with 9 bases between the two germline ends. CDR3 sequence (DNA): TGTGCCACTAGCGCCACGAACACCGGGGAGCTGTTTTTT. It translates to CATSATNTGELFF.

In its sample, this clone was seen once. The gene calls are TRBV5-4 and TRBJ1-3; possible D gene TRBD1, 6 bases. CDR3 length: 14 residues. V lost 3 bases and J lost 1, with 8 bases in between. CDR1 is SGHNT and CDR2 is YYREEE in the germline V gene (reference sequence). For the CDR3, the DNA is TGTGCCAGCAGCTCTACAGGGTCTGGAAACACCATATATTTT. Translating gives CASSSTGSGNTIYF.

The rearrangement joins TRBV7-6 to TRBJ2-2; a weak D match, TRBD2 (6 bases). CDR3 length: 15 amino acids. V dropped 3 bases and J dropped 3 bases, with 11 bases sitting between them. Germline assignment: CDR1 SGHVS and CDR2 FNYEAQ. CDR3 sequence: CASSLVSGYTGELFF. The DNA of the CDR3 is TGTGCCAGCAGCTTGGTTAGCGGATACACCGGGGAGCTGTTTTTT.

This clone is a singleton in its sample. The chain combines TRBV6-1 with TRBJ2-3; 10 bases are a match to TRBD2. V dropped 4 bases and J dropped 5; count of bases not matched to a gene: 3. CDR3 length: 14 amino acids. Germline V lookup: CDR1 MNHNS, CDR2 SASEGT. The CDR3 loop is CASSGLAGRDTQYF. The CDR3 nucleotides are TGTGCCAGCAGTGGACTAGCGGGTAGAGATACGCAGTATTTT.

This chain connects TRBV29-1 to TRBJ2-1; 8 bases fit TRBD2. Looked up from germline, CDR1 is SQVTM and CDR2 is ANQGSEA. The ends lost 7 bases at V and 7 bases at J; junction bases unmatched: 15. The CDR3 is made up of 15 amino acids. The CDR3 DNA follows: TGCAGCGGGGGGCTAGCGGGCACACGTAGGAATGAGCAGTTCTTC. Translation gives CSGGLAGTRRNEQFF.

This clone occurred once. This chain uses TRBV7-8 with TRBJ1-6; 11 nucleotides line up with TRBD1. With 2 bases clipped from V and 10 bases from J, the junction kept 4 bases outside the gene matches. The CDR3 covers 15 residues. Germline values: CDR1 SGHVS, CDR2 FQNEAQ. In DNA form, the CDR3 reads TGTGCCAGCAGCTTACTGGACAGGGGGCTCTCACCCCTCCACTTT. Translating it yields CASSLLDRGLSPLHF.

J is TRBJ1-6 and V is TRBV11-2; maybe TRBD1 (5 bases). The CDR3 length is 14 residues. V lost 5 bases and J lost 12, with 17 bases in between. The germline CDR1 and CDR2 sequences are SGHAT and FQNNGV. Written as DNA, the CDR3 is TGTGCCAGCAGCCCGGACCTGCGGGGGTTACCCCTCCACTTT. Translated: CASSPDLRGLPLHF.

The chain's CDR3 is CASSQDWAGLNEQYF. CDR3 coding DNA: TGTGCCAGCAGCCAAGATTGGGCGGGCCTGAACGAGCAGTACTTC. The chain recombines TRBV4-2 with TRBJ2-7; TRBD2 is a possible D gene (5 bases). This CDR3 contains 15 residues. Per the germline V gene, CDR1 is LGHNA and CDR2 is YNFKEQ. V lost 0 bases and J lost 5, with 14 bases in between.